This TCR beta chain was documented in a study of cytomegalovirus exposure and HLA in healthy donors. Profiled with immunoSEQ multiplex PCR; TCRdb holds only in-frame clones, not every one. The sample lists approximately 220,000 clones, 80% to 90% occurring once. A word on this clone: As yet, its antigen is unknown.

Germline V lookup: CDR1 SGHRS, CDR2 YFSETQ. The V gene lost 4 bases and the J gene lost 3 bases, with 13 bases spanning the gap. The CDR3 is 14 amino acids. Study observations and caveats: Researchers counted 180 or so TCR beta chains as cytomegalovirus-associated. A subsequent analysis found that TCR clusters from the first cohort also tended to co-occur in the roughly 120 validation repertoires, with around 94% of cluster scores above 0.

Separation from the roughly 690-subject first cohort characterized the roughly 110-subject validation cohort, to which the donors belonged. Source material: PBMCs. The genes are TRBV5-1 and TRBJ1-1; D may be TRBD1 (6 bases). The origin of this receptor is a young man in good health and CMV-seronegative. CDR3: CASSGKDRYTEAFF. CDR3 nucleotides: TGCGCCAGCAGCGGAAAGGACAGATACACTGAAGCTTTCTTT.